Listed below are T cell receptor beta chains from one sample, sequenced in a study of OX40 agonist ivuxolimab in advanced cancers. The assay was immunoSEQ multiplex PCR, and TCRdb's table has in-frame clones only and misses some. The table has around 69,000 clones, 85% seen once. The specimen was CD4+ or CD8+ T cells sorted from blood, collected in a trial of the OX40 agonist ivuxolimab. These TCRs come from an adult with an advanced solid tumor such as melanoma, head and neck, liver or kidney cancer. The CDR3 runs from the conserved cysteine through the conserved F or W. A D gene is named only where the DNA matches it firmly. Size values are once, few and many counts, or a class for expanded clones, and some rows have none.

j_gene: TRBJ2-5
v_gene: TRBV15
abundance: -
d_gene: TRBD2
CDR3nt: TGTGCCACCAGCCCCCGGGGGGGGGCAGAGACCCAGTACTTC
CDR3aa: CATSPRGGAETQYF

j_gene: TRBJ2-1
v_gene: TRBV30
abundance: once
d_gene: -
CDR3nt: TGTGCCTGGAGTGTACTATCCGGCTACAATGAGCAGTTCTTC
CDR3aa: CAWSVLSGYNEQFF

j_gene: TRBJ2-7
v_gene: TRBV7-2
abundance: -
d_gene: TRBD2
CDR3nt: TGTGCCGGGGGGACTAGCGGGCCCTGGTTGGACTTC
CDR3aa: CAGGTSGPWLDF

j_gene: TRBJ2-1
v_gene: TRBV7-2
abundance: -
d_gene: TRBD2
CDR3nt: TGTGCCAGCAGCTTTAGCGGGGGTCCAATCAATGAGCAGTTCTTC
CDR3aa: CASSFSGGPINEQFF

j_gene: TRBJ2-1
v_gene: TRBV30
abundance: -
d_gene: -
CDR3nt: TGTGCCTGGAGTGTAATTCCCAGGAAAGGCTCCTACAATGAGCAGTTCTTC
CDR3aa: CAWSVIPRKGSYNEQFF

j_gene: TRBJ1-2
v_gene: TRBV23-1
abundance: -
d_gene: TRBD1
CDR3nt: TGCGCCAGCAGTCAAAAATTGACCACAGGGGACTATGGCTACACCTTC
CDR3aa: CASSQKLTTGDYGYTF

j_gene: TRBJ1-1
v_gene: TRBV30
abundance: -
d_gene: -
CDR3nt: TGTGCCTGGCGGGGGAGGACTGAAGCTTTCTTT
CDR3aa: CAWRGRTEAFF

j_gene: TRBJ2-7
v_gene: TRBV7-9
abundance: -
d_gene: -
CDR3nt: TGTGCCAGCAGCTCCGGGACAACCTACGAGCAGTACTTC
CDR3aa: CASSSGTTYEQYF

j_gene: TRBJ2-1
v_gene: TRBV5-1
abundance: -
d_gene: -
CDR3nt: TGCGCCAGCAGCTTGACGGCCAGCTCCTACAATGAGCAGTTCTTC
CDR3aa: CASSLTASSYNEQFF

j_gene: TRBJ1-1
v_gene: TRBV29-1
abundance: few
d_gene: -
CDR3nt: TGCAGCGGGCAGGGGAACACTGAAGCTTTCTTT
CDR3aa: CSGQGNTEAFF